The 9 T cell receptor beta chains given below trace back to one sample, sequenced in a study of OX40 agonist ivuxolimab in advanced cancers. The receptor library was made with the immunoSEQ multiplex PCR assay. The immuneACCESS repertoire file appears here via TCRdb, limited to in-frame rearrangements. These files lack a portion of the clones; in checked studies, under half of the deficit traces to unresolved V genes, and the cause of the others is not known. The sample data list more than 40,000 clones, and 80% to 90% of these were observed just once. 10% to 13% of the sample is held by the ten biggest clonotypes. The sample consisted of CD4+ or CD8+ T cells sorted from blood, taken in a trial of the OX40 agonist ivuxolimab. Receptors were obtained from an adult with an advanced solid tumor such as melanoma, head and neck, liver or kidney cancer.

This chain's CDR3 is CASSSQGESYEQYF. CDR3 DNA: TGCGCCAGCAGCTCTCAGGGGGAATCCTACGAGCAGTACTTC. This sequence joins TRBV5-1 and TRBJ2-5; 7 bases agree with TRBD1. The J call is doubtful: the DNA matches TRBJ2-7 better. This CDR3 region has 14 residues. Germline CDR1 is SGHRS and CDR2 is YFSETQ.

CDR3 nucleotide sequence: TGTGCCAGCAGTTACCCGGGTCAGCCCCAGCATTTT. Amino acid sequence: CASSYPGQPQHF. The chain combines TRBV6-6 with TRBJ1-5; D unresolved. Trimming cost V 2 bases and J 6 bases, with 5 bases left between them. The CDR3 contains 12 residues. Germline-derived CDR1 and CDR2 are MNHNY and SVGAGI (reference sequence).

This rearrangement joins TRBV6-5 to TRBJ1-3; D is uncertain. The CDR3 has 14 amino acids. Per the germline V gene, CDR1 is MNHEY and CDR2 is SVGAGI. The ends were cut back, 0 bases at V and 8 bases at J, with 11 bases in the middle. CDR3 in amino acids: CASSYSSPGHTIYF. DNA of the CDR3: TGTGCCAGCAGTTACTCATCCCCCGGACACACCATATATTTT.

V gene TRBV27 combines with J gene TRBJ1-1; D gene ambiguous. Germline V gene lookup returns CDR1 MNHEY and CDR2 SMNVEV (reference sequence). The V and J ends lost 4 bases and 2 bases respectively, with 14 bases between them. The CDR3 contains 15 residues. The CDR3 region has the DNA TGTGCCAGCAGTTCGACCGAGAAAAGAAACACTGAAGCTTTCTTT. Amino acids: CASSSTEKRNTEAFF.

This clone has more than one count but fewer than ten. The gene calls are TRBV19 and TRBJ1-6, with D uncertain. Germline assignment: CDR1 LNHDA and CDR2 SQIVND (reference sequence). With 7 bases removed from V and 3 bases from J, the gap between germline ends came to 4 bases. This CDR3 is 12 amino acids long. The CDR3 spells CASTDYNSPLHF. The CDR3 nucleotides are TGTGCCAGTACAGACTATAATTCACCCCTCCACTTT.

The rearrangement uses TRBV7-9 and TRBJ2-1; D is perhaps TRBD2 (5 bases). Germline CDR1 SEHNR, CDR2 FQNEAQ (reference sequence). V was trimmed by 5 bases and J by 0 bases, leaving 11 bases between them. This CDR3 has 15 residues. CDR3 DNA sequence: TGTGCCAGCAGCCGTCTAGGGAGCTCCTACAATGAGCAGTTCTTC. This encodes CASSRLGSSYNEQFF.

The J gene is TRBJ2-3, the V gene TRBV6-6; 10 bases agree with TRBD2. CDR3 length: 14 residues. The V and J ends lost 7 bases and 4 bases, in that order; junction bases with no gene match: 5. The germline gives CDR1 MNHNY, CDR2 SVGAGI (reference sequence). The CDR3 reads CASNLAGEADTQYF. The CDR3, as DNA: TGTGCCAGCAACCTAGCGGGGGAGGCAGATACGCAGTATTTT.

The V call is TRBV6-5, the J call TRBJ2-1, with 13 bases that match TRBD2. The CDR3 is made up of 15 amino acids. CDR1 and CDR2 (germline): MNHEY, SVGAGI. V shed 6 bases and J 10 bases; nucleotides not matched to a gene: 9. CDR3 nucleotide sequence: TGTGCCAGCAGGGAACTAGCGGGAGGGCTACGGGAGCAGTTCTTC. It is translated as CASRELAGGLREQFF.

The rearrangement links TRBV7-6 to TRBJ1-6, with TRBD1 matching 7 bases. The germline gives CDR1 SGHVS, CDR2 FNYEAQ. The V segment lost 5 bases and the J segment 7 bases; nucleotides outside the gene matches: 14. The CDR3 has 17 amino acids. In nucleotides, the CDR3 is TGTGCCAGCAGCCCTGACAGGGCCGAACGGGGAAATTCACCCCTCCACTTT. Residues: CASSPDRAERGNSPLHF.